The 20 T cell receptor beta chains reported below all come from one sample, sequenced in a study of T cell responses to AZD1222 COVID-19 vaccine. Only in-frame clones appear in the TCRdb table, and some are missing; sequencing was by immunoSEQ multiplex PCR. The table includes about 120,000 clones, around 87% detected once. Sequenced material: peripheral blood, taken on day 0 of AZD1222 vaccination. The receptors stem from an adult in good health.

The chain employs TRBV11-2 and TRBJ1-3; D is ambiguous. The V end lost 2 bases, the J end lost 4 bases, and 9 bases lay between the germline ends. From germline, CDR1 is SGHAT and CDR2 FQNNGV. This CDR3 comprises 14 residues. CDR3 sequence: CASSLKASGNTIYF. CDR3 in DNA: TGTGCCAGCAGCTTAAAGGCGAGCGGAAACACCATATATTTT.

The chain has TRBV2 and TRBJ1-1, with a possible D match to TRBD1 (5 bases). Trimming took 1 base from V and 3 from J, leaving 9 bases between them. Germline V gene sequence: CDR1 SNHLY, CDR2 FYNNEI. This CDR3 comprises 14 residues. Here the CDR3 DNA reads TGTGCCAGCAGTGAAGGAGACAGTTACACTGAAGCTTTCTTT. It codes for CASSEGDSYTEAFF.

The rearrangement joins TRBV4-3 to TRBJ2-3; unclear D gene. Germline-derived CDR1 and CDR2 are LGHNA and YSLEER. The CDR3 runs to 14 residues. V shed 0 bases and J shed 0 bases, with 4 bases lying between them. The CDR3 sequence is CASSQDTSTDTQYF. The CDR3 DNA follows: TGCGCCAGCAGCCAAGATACTAGCACAGATACGCAGTATTTT.

V and J are TRBV5-8 and TRBJ1-5; maybe TRBD1 (5 bases). The CDR3 sequence is 14 residues long. Germline lookup yields CDR1 SGHTS and CDR2 YDEGEE. V shed 2 bases and J shed 8 bases, with 14 bases lying between them. The DNA of the CDR3 is TGTGCCAGCAGCTTTCCTGTAGGGGTGGAGCCCCAGCATTTT. The encoded protein is CASSFPVGVEPQHF. The full variable domain, its missing parts supplied by reference TRBV5-8 and TRBJ1-5, is EAGVTQSPTHLIKTRGQQATLRCSPISGHTSVYWYQQALGLGLQFLLWYDEGEERNRGNFPPRFSGRQFPNYSSELNVNALELEDSALYLCASSFPVGVEPQHFGDGTRLSIL.

This clone was detected only a few times. The V call is TRBV2, the J call TRBJ1-1; D is perhaps TRBD1 (5 bases). Trimming removed 6 bases at V and 6 bases at J, with 14 bases between. In germline, CDR1 is SNHLY, CDR2 FYNNEI. The CDR3 spans 13 residues. The CDR3 sequence: CASSPGGYSEAFF. DNA for the CDR3: TGTGCCAGCAGCCCCGGGGGGTATTCTGAAGCTTTCTTT.

The chain employs TRBV28 and TRBJ2-3, with no clear D. The CDR3 length is 14 residues. CDR1 is MDHEN, CDR2 SYDVKM, per germline. V lost 8 bases to trimming and J lost 0 bases, with 12 bases between them. The CDR3 DNA is TGTGCCAGCGGAATAGTGGCGAGCACAGATACGCAGTATTTT. It is translated as CASGIVASTDTQYF.

The CDR3 reads CASRTLRQGVRDTQYF. The CDR3 nucleotides are TGTGCCAGTAGGACATTGCGACAGGGGGTTAGAGATACGCAGTATTTT. J is TRBJ2-3 and V is TRBV19; 9 bases fit TRBD1. CDR1 is LNHDA, CDR2 SQIVND, per germline (reference sequence). This CDR3 spans 16 amino acids. J was trimmed by 5 bases and V by 6 bases; bases with no gene match: 12. The full variable domain, with the rest looked up from reference TRBV19 and TRBJ2-3, is DGGITQSPKYLFRKEGQNVTLSCEQNLNHDAMYWYRQDPGQGLRLIYYSQIVNDFQKGDIAEGYSVSREKKESFPLTVTSAQKNPTAFYLCASRTLRQGVRDTQYFGPGTRLTVL.

Only one count was recorded for this clone. J is TRBJ2-3 and V is TRBV5-1; TRBD2 agrees at 9 bases. V was pared by 2 bases and J by 1 base, with 8 bases of the junction left unmatched. The CDR3 has 17 amino acids. The germline V gene encodes CDR1 SGHRS and CDR2 YFSETQ. The CDR3 loop is CASSFTVAGAGTDTQYF. The DNA of the CDR3 is TGCGCCAGCAGCTTTACAGTAGCGGGGGCCGGCACAGATACGCAGTATTTT.

This clone was detected a few times. The chain uses TRBV7-8 and TRBJ2-7; perhaps TRBD1 as D (5 bases). CDR1 and CDR2 (germline): SGHVS, FQNEAQ. This CDR3 is 15 amino acids long. V lost 5 bases and J lost 0, with 14 bases in between. The CDR3 coding sequence is TGTGCCAGCAGCCACCGTCGACAGAGCTCCTACGAGCAGTACTTC. Its translation is CASSHRRQSSYEQYF.

V and J are TRBV28 and TRBJ1-2; 10 bases agree with TRBD1. Germline CDR1 reads MDHEN; CDR2 reads SYDVKM. CDR3 length: 16 residues. J lost 7 bases, V lost 3 bases, and 11 bases had no gene match. CDR3 DNA sequence: TGTGCCAGCAGTTTGGACTCCGGGACAGGGGATTCTGGCTACACCTTC. This codes for CASSLDSGTGDSGYTF.

This clone appeared once. V and J are TRBV5-1 and TRBJ1-1; no clear D gene. In germline, CDR1 is SGHRS, CDR2 YFSETQ. This CDR3 contains 17 residues. V shed 1 base and J shed 3 bases, with 19 bases lying between them. CDR3 DNA sequence: TGCGCCAGCAGCTTGCGGTGGGTCGCTAATTTGGACACTGAAGCTTTCTTT. Its protein is CASSLRWVANLDTEAFF.

The V and J genes are TRBV7-2 and TRBJ2-1; TRBD2 aligns across 11 bases. With 3 bases clipped from V and 0 bases from J, the junction kept 10 bases outside the gene matches. The CDR3 runs to 19 residues. Germline lookup yields CDR1 SGHTA and CDR2 FQGNSA. CDR3 amino acids: CASSFPGLAVTSSYNEQFF. CDR3 coding DNA: TGTGCCAGCAGCTTCCCGGGACTAGCGGTGACGAGCTCCTACAATGAGCAGTTCTTC.

In its sample, this clone was seen once. V is TRBV27 and J is TRBJ1-6; D unresolved. Per germline, CDR1 MNHEY and CDR2 SMNVEV (reference sequence). The CDR3 runs to 15 residues. Trimming cost V 4 bases and J 0 bases, with 7 bases left between them. CDR3 DNA: TGTGCCAGCAGTTACGAGAGCTCCTATAATTCACCCCTCCACTTT. Translating it yields CASSYESSYNSPLHF.

Turning to this clone: Other DNA sequences in this sample translate to the same CDR3. The CDR3 bases are TGTGCCAGCAGTTACTCGACCCCCCCTGAAGCTTTCTTT. Residues: CASSYSTPPEAFF. The chain recombines TRBV6-2 or TRBV6-3 with TRBJ1-1; D not certain. Germline lookup yields CDR1 MNHEY and CDR2 SVGEGT. The ends were cut back, 0 bases at V and 6 bases at J, with 8 bases in the middle. The CDR3 loop spans 13 amino acids.

CDR3 sequence (DNA): TGTGCCAGCAGCTTGGGGGGTCAGAACACCGGGGAGCTGTTTTTT. This codes for CASSLGGQNTGELFF. This sequence joins TRBV5-4 and TRBJ2-2, with D hard to call. Germline-derived CDR1 and CDR2 are SGHNT and YYREEE (reference sequence). The CDR3 is 15 residues long. V was trimmed by 0 bases and J by 1 base, leaving 7 bases between them.

CDR3 DNA sequence: TGTGCCAGCAGCTTCTCGAGGTCAGATACGCAGTATTTT. As protein: CASSFSRSDTQYF. The chain employs TRBV9 and TRBJ2-3; D remains ambiguous. V was trimmed by 4 bases and J by 4 bases, leaving 10 bases between them. The length of the CDR3 is 13 residues. Germline V gene data show CDR1 as SGDLS and CDR2 as YYNGEE. Full variable domain (remainder filled in from reference TRBV9 and TRBJ2-3): DSGVTQTPKHLITATGQRVTLRCSPRSGDLSVYWYQQSLDQGLQFLIQYYNGEERAKGNILERFSAQQFPDLHSELNLSSLELGDSALYFCASSFSRSDTQYFGPGTRLTVL.

The V call is TRBV10-2, the J call TRBJ1-1, with 7 bases matching TRBD1. J was trimmed by 4 bases and V by 3 bases; bases with no gene match: 5. The CDR3 covers 14 residues. Germline values: CDR1 WSHSY, CDR2 SAAADI. CDR3 loop: CASSDPGGSTEAFF. Here the CDR3 DNA reads TGCGCCAGCAGTGATCCAGGGGGGTCCACTGAAGCTTTCTTT.

This clone came up once. The chain recombines TRBV5-4 with TRBJ1-6, with D possibly being TRBD1 (5 bases). The CDR3 is 15 amino acids. V lost 1 base to trimming and J lost 4 bases, with 9 bases between them. CDR1 and CDR2 from the germline V gene are SGHNT and YYREEE (reference sequence). The CDR3 region is CASSLLTEYNSPLHF. The CDR3 coding sequence is TGTGCCAGCAGCTTGCTGACAGAGTATAATTCACCCCTCCACTTT. Drawing the rest from reference TRBV5-4 and TRBJ1-6, the complete variable domain is ETGVTQSPTHLIKTRGQQVTLRCSSQSGHNTVSWYQQALGQGPQFIFQYYREEENGRGNFPPRFSGLQFPNYSSELNVNALELDDSALYLCASSLLTEYNSPLHFGNGTRLTVT.

The chain employs TRBV7-9 and TRBJ1-6, with 9 bases that match TRBD1. The CDR3 covers 17 residues. Germline V gene lookup returns CDR1 SEHNR and CDR2 FQNEAQ (reference sequence). V was clipped by 5 bases and J by 6 bases; unmatched bases: 11. CDR3 in DNA: TGTGCCAGCAGCCGCCCCCCCGGGACAGGGCCTAATTCACCCCTCCACTTT. Its protein is CASSRPPGTGPNSPLHF.

The rearrangement links TRBV5-1 to TRBJ2-4; 12 bases fit TRBD1. CDR3 length: 16 amino acids. Germline assignment: CDR1 SGHRS and CDR2 YFSETQ. V trimming: 3 bases; J trimming: 3 bases; junction bases outside the gene matches: 4. CDR3 amino acids: CASSWDRGRVKNIQYF. DNA of the CDR3: TGCGCCAGCAGCTGGGACAGGGGGCGTGTCAAAAACATTCAGTACTTC.